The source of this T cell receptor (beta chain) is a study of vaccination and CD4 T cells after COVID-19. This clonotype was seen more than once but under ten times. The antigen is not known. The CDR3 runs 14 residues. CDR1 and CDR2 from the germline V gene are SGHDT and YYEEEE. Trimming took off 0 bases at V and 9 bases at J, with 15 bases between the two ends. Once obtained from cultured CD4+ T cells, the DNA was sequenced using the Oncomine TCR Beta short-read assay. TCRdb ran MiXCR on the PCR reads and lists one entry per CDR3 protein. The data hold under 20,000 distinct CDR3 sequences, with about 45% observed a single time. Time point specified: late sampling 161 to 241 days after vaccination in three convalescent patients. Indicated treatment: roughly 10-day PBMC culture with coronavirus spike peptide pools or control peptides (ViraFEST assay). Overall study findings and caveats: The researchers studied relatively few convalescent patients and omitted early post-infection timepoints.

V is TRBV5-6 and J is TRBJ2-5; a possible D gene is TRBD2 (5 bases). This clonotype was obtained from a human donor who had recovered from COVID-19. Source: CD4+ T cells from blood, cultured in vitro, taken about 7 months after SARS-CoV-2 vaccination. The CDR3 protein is CASSLVWASRPQYF. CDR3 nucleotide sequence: TGTGCCAGCAGCTTGGTTTGGGCTAGCAGGCCCCAGTACTTC.